The 31 T cell receptor beta chains listed next were all sequenced from one sample in a study of blood T cell repertoires in COVID-19. Sequencing used immunoSEQ multiplex PCR; TCRdb keeps in-frame clones, though not all of them. The repertoire has about 64,000 clones, more than 65% of them found once; the top ten carry 4% to 5.5%. Sequenced input: peripheral blood. Source of these receptors: a human donor in a cohort sampled during active COVID-19.

V usage is TRBV7-6 and J usage is TRBJ2-7; 11 bases agree with TRBD2. This CDR3 is 13 amino acids long. Trimming removed 5 bases from V and 7 bases from J; junction bases left unmatched: 4. The V gene's germline CDR1 is SGHVS and CDR2 FNYEAQ. CDR3 sequence: CASSPLAGVEQYF. CDR3 sequence (DNA): TGTGCCAGCAGCCCACTAGCGGGGGTGGAGCAGTACTTC.

The rearrangement uses TRBV18 and TRBJ2-7; 10 positions match TRBD1. V shed 6 bases and J 3 bases; nucleotides not matched to a gene: 8. The CDR3 contains 15 residues. CDR1 is KGHSH and CDR2 is LQKENI in the germline V gene. The CDR3, as DNA: TGTGCCAGCTCGGCCGACAGGGGGCGCTTCTACGAGCAGTACTTC. This encodes CASSADRGRFYEQYF.

This clone was detected only once. The chain employs TRBV15 and TRBJ1-3; a possible D gene is TRBD1 (5 bases). Trimming removed 0 bases at V and 2 bases at J, with 8 bases between. There are 15 residues in the CDR3. Germline CDR1 is LNHNV and CDR2 is YYDKDF (reference sequence). This CDR3 reads CATSRDPGTGNTIYF. In DNA, the CDR3 is TGTGCCACCAGCAGAGATCCAGGGACTGGAAACACCATATATTTT.

This clone came up once. The V call is TRBV3-1 (or the pseudogene TRBV3-2), the J call TRBJ2-5, with TRBD2 matching 9 bases. This CDR3 comprises 16 residues. Germline V gene sequence: CDR1 LGHDT, CDR2 YNNKEL (reference sequence). V lost 2 bases to trimming and J lost 8 bases; unmatched junction nucleotides: 12. In nucleotides, the CDR3 is TGTGCCAGCAGCCAATACGCGGGGGGGGATCAAGTTACCCAGTACTTC. Translating gives CASSQYAGGDQVTQYF.

This chain uses TRBV7-6 with TRBJ2-1; D is ambiguous. Germline values: CDR1 SGHVS, CDR2 FNYEAQ. The CDR3 sequence is 12 residues long. Trimming shortened V by 1 base and J by 9 bases, and 7 bases separated the two germline ends. The CDR3 sequence is CASSLDLGEQFF. The DNA of the CDR3 is TGTGCCAGCAGCTTAGATCTCGGTGAGCAGTTCTTC.

J is TRBJ1-1 and V is TRBV30, with no clear D. The V gene lost 0 bases and the J gene lost 1 base, with 15 bases spanning the gap. Germline CDR1 GTSNPN, CDR2 SVGIG (reference sequence). The CDR3 is 16 amino acids. The CDR3 DNA is TGTGCCTGGAGTGTGAAGCAGCTAGGAACGAACACTGAAGCTTTCTTT. This gives the protein CAWSVKQLGTNTEAFF.

As for this clone: The junction departs from the called germline gene at one end, perhaps through a read error. This chain uses TRBV7-3 with TRBJ2-3; TRBD1 aligns across 8 bases. The germline V gene encodes CDR1 SGHTA and CDR2 FQGTGA. The CDR3 covers 15 residues. Written as DNA, the CDR3 is TGTGCCAGCAGCATAACAGGGGGACGCACAGATACGCAGTATTTT. This gives the protein CASSITGGRTDTQYF.

The chain joins TRBV21-1 to TRBJ1-5. TRBV21-1 is a pseudogene. The CDR3 length is 11 residues. The CDR3 nucleotides read TGTGCCGCCCTGGAGGGTCAGCCCCAGCATTTT. Amino acid sequence: CAALEGQPQHF.

The chain is built from TRBV6-2 or TRBV6-3 and TRBJ2-2; D possibly corresponds to TRBD2 (5 bases). This CDR3 has 15 amino acids. Trimming pared 0 bases from V and 3 bases from J, leaving 8 bases between. Germline CDR1 reads MNHEY; CDR2 reads SVGEGT. The CDR3 nucleotides are TGTGCCAGCAGTTACTCCTGGACTGACACCGGGGAGCTGTTTTTT. It encodes CASSYSWTDTGELFF.

The chain is built from TRBV19 and TRBJ2-1, with TRBD2 matching 9 bases. After removal of 8 bases from V and 5 bases from J, the junction contained 19 bases not matched to a gene. Germline CDR1 LNHDA, CDR2 SQIVND (reference sequence). There are 18 residues in the CDR3. CDR3 nucleotides: TGTGCCAGTCGGAGGATTGTGGCGGGGGGGCCTCGCCACAATGAGCAGTTCTTC. Amino acids: CASRRIVAGGPRHNEQFF.

The chain employs TRBV19 and TRBJ1-6; TRBD1 agrees at 10 bases. Germline CDR1 and CDR2: LNHDA and SQIVND (reference sequence). Trimming took 3 bases from V and 4 from J; bases not matched to a gene: 0. CDR3 length equals 15 residues. CDR3 in amino acids: CASSMGQGYNSPLHF. CDR3 DNA: TGTGCCAGTAGTATGGGACAGGGGTATAATTCACCCCTCCACTTT.

This rearrangement joins TRBV7-2 to TRBJ2-5, with 9 positions matching TRBD2. Trimming at V came to 9 bases and at J to 2 bases, leaving 10 bases not matched to a gene. The germline V gene has CDR1 SGHTA and CDR2 FQGNSA. The length of the CDR3 is 15 residues. CDR3 sequence: CASTRAGGAQETQYF. The DNA of the CDR3 is TGTGCCAGTACAAGGGCGGGGGGGGCACAAGAGACCCAGTACTTC. The complete variable domain, with remaining parts taken from reference TRBV7-2 and TRBJ2-5, reads GAGVSQSPSNKVTEKGKDVELRCDPISGHTALYWYRQSLGQGLEFLIYFQGNSAPDKSGLPSDRFSAERTGGSVSTLTIQRTQQEDSAVYLCASTRAGGAQETQYFGPGTRLLVL.

V is TRBV7-3 and J is TRBJ2-2; 9 nucleotides align to TRBD2. The CDR3 covers 15 residues. Trimming removed 5 bases from V and 4 bases from J; junction bases left unmatched: 5. Germline V gene data show CDR1 as SGHTA and CDR2 as FQGTGA. CDR3 in amino acids: CASSITSGSTGELFF. CDR3 nucleotide sequence: TGTGCCAGCAGCATCACTAGCGGGTCCACCGGGGAGCTGTTTTTT. Based on the CDR3 plus reference TRBV7-3 and TRBJ2-2, the full variable domain is GAGVSQTPSNKVTEKGKYVELRCDPISGHTALYWYRQSLGQGPEFLIYFQGTGAADDSGLPNDRFFAVRPEGSVSTLKIQRTERGDSAVYLCASSITSGSTGELFFGEGSRLTVL.

This rearrangement joins TRBV7-9 to TRBJ2-3; 11 nucleotides line up with TRBD1. The V gene's germline CDR1 is SEHNR and CDR2 FQNEAQ (reference sequence). Trimming removed 1 base from V and 2 bases from J; junction bases left unmatched: 2. CDR3 length: 16 amino acids. For the CDR3, the DNA is TGTGCCAGCAGCTTAGGGGGACAGGGGGTCACAGATACGCAGTATTTT. Its protein is CASSLGGQGVTDTQYF.

The chain employs TRBV5-6 and TRBJ2-7; a possible D gene is TRBD1 (6 bases). V was trimmed by 0 bases and J by 2 bases, leaving 12 bases between them. There are 15 residues in the CDR3. Germline CDR1 SGHDT, CDR2 YYEEEE. Here the CDR3 reads CASSLVQGLAYEQYF. DNA of the CDR3: TGTGCCAGCAGCTTGGTGCAGGGGTTGGCCTACGAGCAGTACTTC.

This chain connects TRBV11-2 to TRBJ1-6; no definite D call. Germline V lookup: CDR1 SGHAT, CDR2 FQNNGV. V was trimmed by 5 bases and J by 0 bases, leaving 14 bases between them. CDR3 length: 17 amino acids. This CDR3 reads CASSTGFGSSYNSPLHF. The CDR3, as DNA: TGTGCCAGCAGCACCGGGTTCGGAAGCTCCTATAATTCACCCCTCCACTTT. The full variable domain, in which reference TRBV11-2 and TRBJ1-6 provide the parts outside the CDR3, is EAGVAQSPRYKIIEKRQSVAFWCNPISGHATLYWYQQILGQGPKLLIQFQNNGVVDDSQLPKDRFSAERLKGVDSTLKIQPAKLEDSAVYLCASSTGFGSSYNSPLHFGNGTRLTVT.

This clone was counted between two and nine times. The chain combines TRBV6-2 or TRBV6-3 with TRBJ2-3; TRBD1 matches at 8 bases. Germline-derived CDR1 and CDR2 are MNHEY and SVGEGT. This CDR3 is 16 amino acids long. With V trimmed by 2 bases and J by 2 bases, 6 bases remained unmatched. The CDR3 DNA is TGTGCCAGCAGTTACGGGCAGGGGGCTGACACAGATACGCAGTATTTT. Translated, it gives CASSYGQGADTDTQYF.

V and J are TRBV4-1 and TRBJ1-3; TRBD1 matches at 7 bases. The CDR3 consists of 17 residues. CDR1 MGHRA and CDR2 YSYEKL come from the germline V gene. J lost 5 bases, V lost 1 base, and 11 bases had no gene match. The CDR3 spells CASSQGMGTGVRNTIYF. DNA for the CDR3: TGCGCCAGCAGCCAAGGAATGGGTACAGGGGTTAGAAACACCATATATTTT.

The J gene is TRBJ2-3, the V gene TRBV13; 9 positions agree with TRBD1. The CDR3 has 16 amino acids. V lost 5 bases and J lost 2; bases outside the gene matches: 8. CDR1 and CDR2 from the germline V gene are PRHDT and FYEKMQ (reference sequence). This CDR3 is CASSQKTGGYTDTQYF. DNA for the CDR3: TGTGCCAGCAGCCAGAAGACAGGGGGGTACACAGATACGCAGTATTTT.

This clone was seen more than once but under ten times. This CDR3 reads CAWKPTRQGRYNSPLHF. The CDR3 region has the DNA TGTGCCTGGAAGCCCACGCGACAGGGTCGATATAATTCACCCCTCCACTTT. This chain links TRBV30 with TRBJ1-6, with 7 bases fitting TRBD1. The CDR3 extends over 17 amino acids. From germline, CDR1 is GTSNPN and CDR2 SVGIG (reference sequence). V trimming: 4 bases; J trimming: 4 bases; junction bases outside the gene matches: 13. Complete variable domain (other parts from reference TRBV30 and TRBJ1-6): SQTIHQWPATLVQPVGSPLSLECTVEGTSNPNLYWYRQAAGRGLQLLFYSVGIGQISSEVPQNLSASRPQDRQFILSSKKLLLSDSGFYLCAWKPTRQGRYNSPLHFGNGTRLTVT.

This chain connects TRBV5-6 to TRBJ2-3, with 8 bases identical to TRBD2. Germline trimming cut 4 bases from V and 2 bases from J; bases unmatched to any gene: 9. The germline CDR1 and CDR2 sequences are SGHDT and YYEEEE. CDR3 size: 16 residues. The CDR3 bases are TGTGCCAGCAGCCACCTCCGGCGGGGGGACACAGATACGCAGTATTTT. Amino acid sequence: CASSHLRRGDTDTQYF. Variable domain in full (rest from reference TRBV5-6 and TRBJ2-3): DAGVTQSPTHLIKTRGQQVTLRCSPKSGHDTVSWYQQALGQGPQFIFQYYEEEERQRGNFPDRFSGHQFPNYSSELNVNALLLGDSALYLCASSHLRRGDTDTQYFGPGTRLTVL.

This clone was seen more than once but under ten times. This chain uses TRBV7-2 with TRBJ2-1, with TRBD1 identical over 9 bases. V lost 5 bases to trimming and J lost 4 bases; unmatched junction nucleotides: 6. The CDR3 has 15 amino acids. Germline CDR1 reads SGHTA; CDR2 reads FQGNSA. CDR3 coding DNA: TGTGCCAGCAGCCAAGGACAGGGGACATACAATGAGCAGTTCTTC. It is translated as CASSQGQGTYNEQFF. The entire variable domain, with the rest obtained from reference TRBV7-2 and TRBJ2-1, is as follows: GAGVSQSPSNKVTEKGKDVELRCDPISGHTALYWYRQSLGQGLEFLIYFQGNSAPDKSGLPSDRFSAERTGGSVSTLTIQRTQQEDSAVYLCASSQGQGTYNEQFFGPGTRLTVL.

The chain carries TRBV29-1 and TRBJ2-7; TRBD2 matches 9 bases. CDR1 SQVTM and CDR2 ANQGSEA come from the germline V gene. The CDR3 sequence is 14 residues long. Trimming at V came to 5 bases and at J to 0 bases, leaving 5 bases not matched to a gene. This CDR3 reads CSVRAGGSSYEQYF. CDR3 nucleotide sequence: TGCAGCGTTCGAGCGGGGGGTAGCTCCTACGAGCAGTACTTC.

This clone appeared a single time. Sequence at one end of the junction differs from germline and may be a read error. This chain links TRBV4-1 with TRBJ2-7; the D gene is possibly TRBD2 (5 bases). The CDR3 is made up of 14 amino acids. From germline, CDR1 is MGHRA and CDR2 YSYEKL. CDR3 nucleotide sequence: TGCGCCAGCAGCCAAGTTTCTAGCTCCGACGAGCAGTACTTC. Amino acid sequence: CASSQVSSSDEQYF.

Notes on this clone: The junction does not match germline at one end; this may be a read error. The genes are TRBV7-2 and TRBJ2-7; the match to TRBD2 covers 11 bases. This CDR3 is 15 amino acids long. CDR1 is SGHTA, CDR2 FQGNSA, per germline. The CDR3 reads CASSLLAGGSSEQYF. DNA of the CDR3: TGTGCCAGCAGCTTACTAGCGGGGGGCTCCTCCGAGCAGTACTTC.

This clone has just a few counts. The CDR3 loop reads CASSPRGGGTPGTQYF. As DNA, the CDR3 is TGTGCCAGCAGCCCACGCGGTGGGGGGACTCCGGGTACGCAGTATTTT. The chain links TRBV7-2 to TRBJ2-3, with D possibly being TRBD2 (6 bases). The V gene's germline CDR1 is SGHTA and CDR2 FQGNSA. This CDR3 spans 16 amino acids. Trimming left V 5 bases short and J 8 bases short, with 23 bases between.

The chain employs TRBV7-2 and TRBJ2-1, with a weak D call TRBD2 (5 bases). This CDR3 is built from 12 residues. The germline gives CDR1 SGHTA, CDR2 FQGNSA. V was clipped by 2 bases and J by 13 bases, with 12 bases between them. Here the CDR3 reads CASSLNLAGQFF. CDR3 nucleotide sequence: TGTGCCAGCAGCTTAAATTTGGCGGGCCAGTTCTTC.

The V gene is TRBV5-1, the J gene TRBJ2-3; 13 bases are a match to TRBD2. The CDR3 is 18 amino acids. Germline CDR1 is SGHRS and CDR2 is YFSETQ. The V segment lost 0 bases and the J segment 0 bases; nucleotides outside the gene matches: 4. CDR3 sequence (DNA): TGCGCCAGCAGCTTGGGACTAGCGGGGGGTCAAAGCACAGATACGCAGTATTTT. It codes for CASSLGLAGGQSTDTQYF.

This rearrangement joins TRBV7-2 to TRBJ2-3, with 13 nucleotides matching TRBD2. This CDR3 is 16 amino acids long. Germline assignment: CDR1 SGHTA and CDR2 FQGNSA. The V segment lost 5 bases and the J segment 7 bases; nucleotides outside the gene matches: 9. Written as DNA, the CDR3 is TGTGCCAGCAGCACCAGCCTGACTAGCGGGGGGAATACGCAGTATTTT. This encodes CASSTSLTSGGNTQYF.

V is TRBV3-1 (or the pseudogene TRBV3-2) and J is TRBJ1-6; 10 bases agree with TRBD1. The CDR3 extends over 15 amino acids. V gave up 4 bases and J gave up 7 bases; unmatched junction bases: 4. Germline CDR1 is LGHDT and CDR2 is YNNKEL (reference sequence). The CDR3: CASSPETGGNSPLHF. CDR3 bases: TGTGCCAGCAGCCCCGAGACAGGGGGCAATTCACCCCTCCACTTT.

The chain recombines TRBV2 with TRBJ1-1; 7 positions match TRBD1. The CDR3 runs 13 residues. Germline CDR1 SNHLY, CDR2 FYNNEI. Trimming removed 4 bases from V and 7 bases from J; junction bases left unmatched: 6. The CDR3 bases are TGTGCCAGCAGTGTGGGACAGCTCCTTGAAGCTTTCTTT. Its protein product is CASSVGQLLEAFF.